The source of this T cell receptor (beta chain) is a study of blood T cell repertoires in COVID-19. Clones were read by immunoSEQ multiplex PCR, and TCRdb kept only the in-frame ones, dropping some. The sample has around 270,000 clones, about four fifths seen once; the top ten hold approximately 14%. This clone has only a few counts. Source material: peripheral blood. The sequence was collected from a person aged 65 to 85 with COVID-19, enrolled during active disease.

The CDR3 sequence: CASSYGGREGGYTF. The DNA of the CDR3 is TGTGCCAGCAGCTACGGGGGAAGGGAAGGAGGCTACACCTTC. The chain is built from TRBV7-9 and TRBJ1-2; maybe TRBD1 (5 bases). V lost 4 bases and J 8 bases, leaving 17 bases between the germline ends. The CDR3 is 14 amino acids. Per the germline V gene, CDR1 is SEHNR and CDR2 is FQNEAQ (reference sequence).